Following are 7 T cell receptor beta chains from one sample sequenced in a study of cytomegalovirus exposure and HLA in healthy donors. PCR employed 60 Vbeta and 13 Jbeta primers. Profiling relied on immunoSEQ multiplex PCR, and the TCRdb table lists in-frame clones only, not all of them. The table shows tens of thousands of clones, with 70% to 85% occurring only once. Sequenced: PBMCs. All receptors derive from a human donor in good health.

The CDR3 reads CASGLVREGASGELFF. CDR3 coding DNA: TGTGCTAGTGGTTTGGTACGGGAGGGGGCGAGCGGGGAGCTGTTTTTT. The chain is built from TRBV12-5 and TRBJ2-2, with D possibly matching TRBD2 (8 bases). The CDR3 is 16 amino acids. Deletions cut 0 bases from V and 7 bases from J, with 15 bases between. The V gene's germline CDR1 is LGHNT and CDR2 FRNRAP.

This chain connects TRBV30 to TRBJ2-1; 7 bases line up with TRBD2. This CDR3 has 15 amino acids. J gave up 0 bases and V 7 bases, and 9 bases lay outside the gene matches. CDR1 is GTSNPN, CDR2 SVGIG, per germline (reference sequence). The CDR3 region has the DNA TGTGCCTATATTAGCGGGTATAGCTCCTACAATGAGCAGTTCTTC. Its translation is CAYISGYSSYNEQFF. The full variable domain, completed using reference TRBV30 and TRBJ2-1, is SQTIHQWPATLVQPVGSPLSLECTVEGTSNPNLYWYRQAAGRGLQLLFYSVGIGQISSEVPQNLSASRPQDRQFILSSKKLLLSDSGFYLCAYISGYSSYNEQFFGPGTRLTVL.

The table lists this clone with a few counts. The chain uses TRBV5-1 and TRBJ2-7; 7 positions match TRBD2. V dropped 4 bases and J dropped 2; count of bases not matched to a gene: 9. The CDR3 is made up of 15 amino acids. Germline V lookup: CDR1 SGHRS, CDR2 YFSETQ. CDR3 sequence reads: CASSPGASGAYEQYF. The CDR3 DNA reads TGCGCCAGCAGCCCCGGGGCTAGCGGAGCCTACGAGCAGTACTTC.

V gene TRBV19 combines with J gene TRBJ2-7, with 11 nucleotides matching TRBD2. The trim removed 3 bases at V and 4 bases at J, leaving 5 bases unmatched. Germline V gives CDR1 LNHDA, CDR2 SQIVND (reference sequence). The CDR3 is made up of 15 amino acids. CDR3 nucleotide sequence: TGTGCCAGTAGTATTAGCGGGAGGGCCGCGTACGAGCAGTACTTC. Translating it yields CASSISGRAAYEQYF.

The chain joins TRBV28 to TRBJ1-2; 12 nucleotides agree with TRBD1. Trimming removed 5 bases from V and 6 bases from J; junction bases left unmatched: 10. Germline CDR1 and CDR2: MDHEN and SYDVKM. The CDR3 extends over 16 amino acids. The CDR3 bases are TGTGCCAGCAGTGTGGGACAGGGGGCAGTTGTGGATGGCTACACCTTC. Protein sequence: CASSVGQGAVVDGYTF.

The CDR3 spells CASSKGAGQPQHF. The CDR3 region has the DNA TGTGCCAGTAGTAAGGGGGCAGGCCAGCCCCAGCATTTT. The chain uses TRBV19 and TRBJ1-5; 7 nucleotides match TRBD1. Germline V gives CDR1 LNHDA, CDR2 SQIVND (reference sequence). Trimming took 4 bases from V and 7 from J; bases not matched to a gene: 4. The CDR3 has 13 amino acids.

V is TRBV5-4 and J is TRBJ2-3; possibly TRBD2 for D (5 bases). CDR1 is SGHNT, CDR2 YYREEE, per germline (reference sequence). The CDR3 is made up of 13 amino acids. V was trimmed by 2 bases and J by 5 bases, leaving 9 bases between them. CDR3 DNA: TGTGCCAGCAGCTTCGAGGGAATAGATACGCAGTATTTT. Its protein product is CASSFEGIDTQYF.